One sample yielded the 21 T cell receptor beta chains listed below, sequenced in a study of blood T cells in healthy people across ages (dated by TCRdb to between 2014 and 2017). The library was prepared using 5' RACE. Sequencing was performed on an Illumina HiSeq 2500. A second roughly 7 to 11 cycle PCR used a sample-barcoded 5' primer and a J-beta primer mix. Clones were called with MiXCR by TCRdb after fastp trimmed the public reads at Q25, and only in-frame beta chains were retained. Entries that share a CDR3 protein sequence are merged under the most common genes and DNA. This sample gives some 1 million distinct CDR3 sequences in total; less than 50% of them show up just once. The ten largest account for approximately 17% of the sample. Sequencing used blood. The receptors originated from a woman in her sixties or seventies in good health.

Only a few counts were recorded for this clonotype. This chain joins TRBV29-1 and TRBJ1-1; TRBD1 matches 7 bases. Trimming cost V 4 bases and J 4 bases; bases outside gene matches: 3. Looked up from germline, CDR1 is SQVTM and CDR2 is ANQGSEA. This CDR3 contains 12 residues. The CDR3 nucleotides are TGCAGCGTTGGGTCAGGGGGCACTGAAGCTTTCTTT. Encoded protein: CSVGSGGTEAFF.

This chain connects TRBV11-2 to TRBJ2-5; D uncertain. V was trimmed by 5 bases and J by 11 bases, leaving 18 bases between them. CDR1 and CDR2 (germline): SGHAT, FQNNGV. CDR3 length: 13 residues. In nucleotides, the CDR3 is TGTGCCAGCAGCGTAAGTCCAGCTGTAGAGCAGTACTTC. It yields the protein CASSVSPAVEQYF.

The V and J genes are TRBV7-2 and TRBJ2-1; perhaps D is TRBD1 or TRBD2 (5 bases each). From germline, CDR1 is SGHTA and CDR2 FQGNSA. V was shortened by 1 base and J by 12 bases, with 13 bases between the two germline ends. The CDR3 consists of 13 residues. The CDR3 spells CASSLVRYGTQFF. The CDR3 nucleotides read TGTGCCAGCAGCTTAGTGCGATACGGGACGCAGTTCTTC.

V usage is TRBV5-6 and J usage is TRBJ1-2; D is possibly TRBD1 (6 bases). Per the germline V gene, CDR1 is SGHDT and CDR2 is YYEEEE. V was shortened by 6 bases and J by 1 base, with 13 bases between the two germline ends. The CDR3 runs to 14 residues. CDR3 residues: CASTETGFNYGYTF. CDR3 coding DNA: TGTGCCAGCACCGAGACAGGCTTTAACTATGGCTACACCTTC.

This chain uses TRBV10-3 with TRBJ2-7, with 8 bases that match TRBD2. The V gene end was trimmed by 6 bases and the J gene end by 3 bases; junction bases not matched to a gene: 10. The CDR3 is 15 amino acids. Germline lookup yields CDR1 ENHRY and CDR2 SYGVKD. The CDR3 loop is CAIRATSEKNYEQYF. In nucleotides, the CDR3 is TGTGCCATCAGAGCGACTAGCGAGAAAAACTACGAGCAGTACTTC.

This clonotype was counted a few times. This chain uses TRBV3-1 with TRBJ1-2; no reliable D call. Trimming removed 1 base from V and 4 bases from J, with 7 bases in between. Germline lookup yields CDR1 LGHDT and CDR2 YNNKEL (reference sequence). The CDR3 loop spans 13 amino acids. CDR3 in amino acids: CASSQGAGYGYTF. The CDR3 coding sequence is TGTGCCAGCAGCCAAGGGGCGGGCTATGGCTACACCTTC.

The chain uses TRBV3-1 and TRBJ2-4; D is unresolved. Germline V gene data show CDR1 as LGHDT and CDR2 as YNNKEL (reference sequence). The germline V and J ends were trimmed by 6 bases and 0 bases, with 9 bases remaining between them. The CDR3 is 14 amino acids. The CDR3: CASSPTIAKNIQYF. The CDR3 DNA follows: TGTGCCAGCAGTCCAACAATAGCCAAAAACATTCAGTACTTC.

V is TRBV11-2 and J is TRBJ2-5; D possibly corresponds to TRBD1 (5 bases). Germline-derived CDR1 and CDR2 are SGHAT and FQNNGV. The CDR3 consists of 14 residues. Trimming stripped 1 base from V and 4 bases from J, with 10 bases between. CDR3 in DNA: TGTGCCAGCAGCTTAGTCAGGGTACCAGAGACCCAGTACTTC. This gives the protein CASSLVRVPETQYF.

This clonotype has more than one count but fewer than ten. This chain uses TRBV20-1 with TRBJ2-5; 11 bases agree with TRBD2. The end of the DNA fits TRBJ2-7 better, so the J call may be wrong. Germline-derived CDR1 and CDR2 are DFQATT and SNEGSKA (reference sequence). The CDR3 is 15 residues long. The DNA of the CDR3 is TGCAGTGCTAGACACCCGGGACTAGCGGATGACGAGCAGTACTTC. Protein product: CSARHPGLADDEQYF.

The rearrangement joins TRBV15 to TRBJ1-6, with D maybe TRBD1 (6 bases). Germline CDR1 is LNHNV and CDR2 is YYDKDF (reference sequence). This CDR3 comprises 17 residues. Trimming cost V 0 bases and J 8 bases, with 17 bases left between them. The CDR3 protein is CATSRDVFPDSDSPLHF. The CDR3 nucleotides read TGTGCCACCAGCAGAGACGTGTTCCCGGACAGCGATTCACCCCTCCACTTT.

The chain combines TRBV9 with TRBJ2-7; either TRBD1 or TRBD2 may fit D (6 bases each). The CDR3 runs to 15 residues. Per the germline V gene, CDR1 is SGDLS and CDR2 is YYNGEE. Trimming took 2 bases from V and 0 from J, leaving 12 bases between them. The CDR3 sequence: CASSVRGGSSYEQYF. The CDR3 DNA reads TGTGCCAGCAGCGTGAGAGGGGGGAGCTCCTACGAGCAGTACTTC.

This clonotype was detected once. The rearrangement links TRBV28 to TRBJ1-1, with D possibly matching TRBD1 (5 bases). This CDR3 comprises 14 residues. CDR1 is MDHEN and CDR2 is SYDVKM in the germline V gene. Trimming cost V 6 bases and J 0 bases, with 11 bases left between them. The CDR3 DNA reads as TGTGCCAGCAGCCGTATCAGGGTGAACACTGAAGCTTTCTTT. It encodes CASSRIRVNTEAFF.

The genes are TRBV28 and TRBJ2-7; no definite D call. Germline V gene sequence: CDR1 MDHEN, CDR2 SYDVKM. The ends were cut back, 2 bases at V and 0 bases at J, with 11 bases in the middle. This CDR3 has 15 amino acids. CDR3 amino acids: CASSLVVGSSYEQYF. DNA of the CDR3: TGTGCCAGCAGTTTAGTCGTCGGTAGCTCCTACGAGCAGTACTTC.

CDR3 nucleotides: TGTGCCAGCGGACCCTCAGCGGGCCCCACTTCATACGAGCAGTACTTC. It encodes CASGPSAGPTSYEQYF. The chain employs TRBV2 and TRBJ2-7; tentative D call: TRBD2 (6 bases). The CDR3 extends over 16 amino acids. V was pared by 8 bases and J by 4 bases, with 24 bases between. The germline gives CDR1 SNHLY, CDR2 FYNNEI.

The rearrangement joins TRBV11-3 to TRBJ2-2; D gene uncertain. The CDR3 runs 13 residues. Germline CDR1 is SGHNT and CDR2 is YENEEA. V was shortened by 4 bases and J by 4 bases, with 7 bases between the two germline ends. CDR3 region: CASSSDLTGELFF. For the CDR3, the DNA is TGTGCCAGCAGCTCAGACCTCACCGGGGAGCTGTTTTTT.

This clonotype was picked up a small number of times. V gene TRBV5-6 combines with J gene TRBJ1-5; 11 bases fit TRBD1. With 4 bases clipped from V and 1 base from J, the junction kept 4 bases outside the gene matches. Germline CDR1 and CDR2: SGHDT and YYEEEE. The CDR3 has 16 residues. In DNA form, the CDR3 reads TGTGCCAGCAGCACCGGGACAGGGGGGAGCAATCAGCCCCAGCATTTT. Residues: CASSTGTGGSNQPQHF.

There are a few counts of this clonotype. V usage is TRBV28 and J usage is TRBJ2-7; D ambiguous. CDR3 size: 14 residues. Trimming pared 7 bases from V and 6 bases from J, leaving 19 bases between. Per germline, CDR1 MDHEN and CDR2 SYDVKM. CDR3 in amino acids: CASIPDGRAPEQYF. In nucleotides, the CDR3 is TGTGCCAGCATACCGGACGGACGGGCGCCCGAGCAGTACTTC.

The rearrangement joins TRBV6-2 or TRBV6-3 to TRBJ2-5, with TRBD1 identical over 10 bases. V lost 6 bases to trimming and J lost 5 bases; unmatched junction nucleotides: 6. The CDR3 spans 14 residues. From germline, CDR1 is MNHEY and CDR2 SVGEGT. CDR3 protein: CASRRQGATETQYF. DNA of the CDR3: TGTGCCAGCAGGAGACAGGGGGCGACGGAGACCCAGTACTTC.

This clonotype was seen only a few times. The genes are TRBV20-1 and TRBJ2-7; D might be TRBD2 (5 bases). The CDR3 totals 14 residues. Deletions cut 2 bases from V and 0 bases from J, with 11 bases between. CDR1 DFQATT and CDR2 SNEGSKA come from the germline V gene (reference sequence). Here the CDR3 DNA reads TGCAGTGCTAGACTGGCGGGTCCCTCCTACGAGCAGTACTTC. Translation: CSARLAGPSYEQYF.

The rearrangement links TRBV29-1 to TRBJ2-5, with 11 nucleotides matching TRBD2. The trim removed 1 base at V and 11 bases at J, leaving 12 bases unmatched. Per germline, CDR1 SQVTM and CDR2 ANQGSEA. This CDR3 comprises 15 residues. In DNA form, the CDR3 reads TGCAGCGTTGAAGTAACTAGCGGGAGAGAAGATGAGCAGTACTTC. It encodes CSVEVTSGREDEQYF.

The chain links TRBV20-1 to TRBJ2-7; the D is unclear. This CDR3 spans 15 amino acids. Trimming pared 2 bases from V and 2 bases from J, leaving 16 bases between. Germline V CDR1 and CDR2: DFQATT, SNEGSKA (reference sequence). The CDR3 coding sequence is TGCAGTGCTAGAAGCAGTAGTACAATGGCCTACGAGCAGTACTTC. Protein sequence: CSARSSSTMAYEQYF.